This TCR beta chain derives from a study of T cell responses to AZD1222 COVID-19 vaccine (dated by TCRdb to about 2021). The study in broad terms: AZD1222 recipients with second doses at about 4 weeks or about 12 weeks were pooled, because spike-specific TCR depth and breadth did not differ between schedules. TCR sequencing covered roughly 230 trial participants: 200 to 220 given two doses of AZD1222 and 26 given two doses of MenACWY control vaccine. Trial participants were enrolled by age into 18-55, 56-69 and 70-plus year subgroups, with about 150, 28 and 57 TCR-sequenced participants respectively.

The time point label here, explained by the study, means: baseline before first vaccination. Samples from vaccinated people were obtained from the UK trials COV001 and COV002, which included a single-blind randomized controlled phase 2/3 trial of AZD1222 (ChAdOx1 nCoV-19) in healthy adults. Trial participant PBMC samples were collected at day 0 and day 28 after the second dose for TCRbeta chain sequencing. The CDR3 regions of human TCRbeta chains were analyzed by immunosequencing. As for how the authors treated the data: Repertoire TCRs were matched against a reference library of SARS-CoV-2-specific TCRs generated with the MIRA antigen-specificity platform. Breadth was defined as the fraction of unique TCRs that were SARS-CoV-2-associated. Depth was defined as the fraction of total T cells that were SARS-CoV-2-associated. Using the MIRA data, every spike-specific TCR was mapped to the spike region that the TCR reacted to and assigned to either a CD4 or a CD8 class. Log10-transformed breadth and depth values were compared by one-way ANOVA with Sidak's multiple comparisons tests. Not all clones reach the TCRdb copy of this immuneACCESS table, which keeps in-frame sequences only. Checked studies attribute under half of the gap to unresolved V genes and leave the rest unexplained. D and trimming come from the DNA, and the V and J calls and clone size come from that table. For this sample the table gives approximately 160,000 clones, of which around 89% were detected only once. Clones ranked in the top ten supply around 2.1% of the sample.

The CDR3, from cysteine to phenylalanine, totals 15 residues. The CDR3 DNA has 45 bases and is translated from base 1. Paper-wide results and their limitations: A significant rise in spike-specific TCR breadth and depth was observed after two AZD1222 doses relative to day 0 and relative to MenACWY recipients. Because no day 14 peak-response samples were available, the repertoires could be characterized only after the peak T cell response. The vaccine-associated CD4 TCRs covered the entire spike protein, and the dominant responses fell in regions 160-218 and 743-854. Reportedly, close to half of the unique spike-specific TCRs recognized epitopes lying outside the regions that are mutated in the B.1.351 and B.1.1.7 variants. Only five to seven AZD1222 recipients were SARS-CoV-2 seropositive at baseline, limiting conclusions about previously exposed vaccinees. In the small 56-69-year group, the increase in depth fell short of significance, most likely because of low power. Most participants were white British and females outnumbered males, and the authors suggested that clonal diversity may have been underestimated.

In regard to this clone: Its recognized antigen is unknown. Per-base qualities were not stored, and no clone one base away is much larger.

The material sequenced was peripheral blood, taken on day 0 of AZD1222 vaccination. Here the chain combines TRBV21-1 and TRBJ2-7; TRBD1, the D gene given by the table, was not confirmed from the DNA. TRBV21-1 is termed a pseudogene. The sequence was obtained from an adult in good health. The DNA sequence is as follows: TGTGCCAGCAGCAAAGGGGGCAGGGGGACCCTCGAGCAGTACTTC. Its product reads: CASSKGGRGTLEQYF.